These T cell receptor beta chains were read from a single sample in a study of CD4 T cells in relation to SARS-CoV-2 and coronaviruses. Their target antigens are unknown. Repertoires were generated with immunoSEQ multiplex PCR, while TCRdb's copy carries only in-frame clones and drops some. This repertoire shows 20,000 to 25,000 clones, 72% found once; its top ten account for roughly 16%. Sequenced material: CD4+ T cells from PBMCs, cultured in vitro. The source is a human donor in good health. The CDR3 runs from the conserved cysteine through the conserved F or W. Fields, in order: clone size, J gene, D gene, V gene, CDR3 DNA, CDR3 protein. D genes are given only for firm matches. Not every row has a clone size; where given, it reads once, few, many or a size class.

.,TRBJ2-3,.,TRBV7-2,TGTGCCAGCAGCCCCCCCGGGGTGAGGGGGGCAGATACGCAGTATTTT,CASSPPGVRGADTQYF
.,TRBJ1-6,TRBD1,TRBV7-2,TGTGCCAGCAGCCCGCGGACAGGGGGCTTGGGTTCACCCCTCCACTTT,CASSPRTGGLGSPLHF
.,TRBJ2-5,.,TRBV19,TGTGCCAGTAGAGGACTTGACCAAGAGACCCAGTACTTC,CASRGLDQETQYF
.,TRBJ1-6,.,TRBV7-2,TGTGCCAGCAGCCCTAGACAGGACTACAATTCACCCCTCCACTTT,CASSPRQDYNSPLHF
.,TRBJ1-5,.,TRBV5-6,TGTGCCAGCAGCTACCGGGACGGTGACTTCAGCAATCAGCCCCAGCATTTT,CASSYRDGDFSNQPQHF
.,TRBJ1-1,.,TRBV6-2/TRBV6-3,TGTGCCAGCAGCCCCAGGAGGGCCAAAGCTTTCTTT,CASSPRRAKAFF
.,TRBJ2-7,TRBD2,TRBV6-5,TGTGCCAGCAGCGGACTAGCGGGAGACTGGGAGCAGTACTTC,CASSGLAGDWEQYF
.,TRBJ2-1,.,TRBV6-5,TGTGCCAGCATTGCAGGGGGGGCGGGGAACAATGAGCAGTTCTTC,CASIAGGAGNNEQFF
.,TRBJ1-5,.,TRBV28,TGTGCCAGCAGTTTGGGCACTTACTATCAGCCCCAGCATTTT,CASSLGTYYQPQHF
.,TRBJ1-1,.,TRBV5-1,TGCGCCAGCAGCTTGTTCGGCAGCTTGAACACTGAAGCTTTCTTT,CASSLFGSLNTEAFF
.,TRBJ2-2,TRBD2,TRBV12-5,TGTGCTAGTGGTTTGGGGACTAGTCCCGGGGAGCTGTTTTTT,CASGLGTSPGELFF
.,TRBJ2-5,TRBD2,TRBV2,TGTGCCAGCAGTGACCGACTAGCGGCCGCGAGGGAGACCCAGTACTTC,CASSDRLAAARETQYF
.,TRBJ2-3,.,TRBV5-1,TGCGCCAGCAGACTGCAGCCTGGCACAGATACGCAGTATTTT,CASRLQPGTDTQYF
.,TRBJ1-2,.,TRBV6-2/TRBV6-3,TGTGCCAGCAGTTATCCCCCGTGGCGGGGTATCAGTCCCTATGGCTACACCTTC,CASSYPPWRGISPYGYTF
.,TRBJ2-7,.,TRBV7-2,TGTGCCAGCAGCTTCGGGCGGGGCTGGTACGAGCAGTACTTC,CASSFGRGWYEQYF
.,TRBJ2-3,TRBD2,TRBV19,TGTGCCAGTAGTCCCCAGCGGGAGACGGGCACAGATACGCAGTATTTT,CASSPQRETGTDTQYF
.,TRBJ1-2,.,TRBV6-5,TGTGCCAGCAGTTACTCGGGCAGGAGCTATGGCTACACCTTC,CASSYSGRSYGYTF
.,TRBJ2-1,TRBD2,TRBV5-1,TGCGCCAGCAGTCGGCCGGGACTAGCGGGAGGCCAGCCCCCTAGCTCCTACAATGAGCAGTTCTTC,CASSRPGLAGGQPPSSYNEQFF
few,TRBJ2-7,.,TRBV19,TGTGCCAGTAGTATTGGAGACAAAGAGTACTTC,CASSIGDKEYF
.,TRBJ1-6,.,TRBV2,TGTGCCAGCAGGGCCCCGGGGGGGGGCGGTTCACCCCTCCACTTT,CASRAPGGGGSPLHF
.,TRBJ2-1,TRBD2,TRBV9,TGTGCCAGCAGCGTCCAGAGCGGGAGGGGCAATGAGCAGTTCTTC,CASSVQSGRGNEQFF
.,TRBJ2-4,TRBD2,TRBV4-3,TGCGCCAGCAGCCAAGATCCGTTCGATTCTAGCGGGAGTTGGGGTCGGAACATTCAGTACTTC,CASSQDPFDSSGSWGRNIQYF
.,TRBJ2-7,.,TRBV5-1,TGCGCCAGCAGAGGGGAGTACGAGCAGTACTTC,CASRGEYEQYF
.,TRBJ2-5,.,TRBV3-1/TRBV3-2,TGTGCCAGCAGCCAAGAGTCAGCCTCCAAGGAGACCCAGTACTTC,CASSQESASKETQYF
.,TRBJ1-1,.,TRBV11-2,TGTGCCAGCAGCATAACTGAACGGGGTTTCGCTTTCTTT,CASSITERGFAFF
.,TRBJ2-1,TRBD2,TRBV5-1,TGCGCCAGCAGCTTGGGAGTAGCGGGAGCTCTAAGGAATGAGCAGTTCTTC,CASSLGVAGALRNEQFF
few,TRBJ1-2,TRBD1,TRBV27,TGTGCCAGCAGTTCTCCACAGGGGCGTAACTATGGCTACACCTTC,CASSSPQGRNYGYTF
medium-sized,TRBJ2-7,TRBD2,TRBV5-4,TGTGCCAGCAGCCTGGATAGCGGGAGAGACGAGCAGTACTTC,CASSLDSGRDEQYF
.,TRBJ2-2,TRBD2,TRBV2,TGTGCCACTGCAGCCTGGACTAGCGGAAACACCGGGGAGCTGTTTTTT,CATAAWTSGNTGELFF
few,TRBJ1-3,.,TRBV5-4,TGTGCCAGCAGCTCGCAGAGCTCTGGAAACACCATATATTTT,CASSSQSSGNTIYF
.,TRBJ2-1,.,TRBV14,TGTGCCAGCAGCCAAGTCGGCGGGAATGAGCAGTTCTTC,CASSQVGGNEQFF
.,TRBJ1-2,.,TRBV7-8,TGTGCCAGCAGCTTAGAGCCAGCCTATGGCTACACCTTC,CASSLEPAYGYTF
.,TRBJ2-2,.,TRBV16,TGTGCCAGCAGCCAAGGAGTGGGGGAGCTGTTTTTT,CASSQGVGELFF
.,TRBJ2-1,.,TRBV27,TGTGCCAGCAGCCCCGGGACCGCGAGGATATATGAGCAGTTCTTC,CASSPGTARIYEQFF
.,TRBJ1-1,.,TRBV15,TGTGCCACCAGCAGATTTGCAGTAGTGAACACTGAAGCTTTCTTT,CATSRFAVVNTEAFF
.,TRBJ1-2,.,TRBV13,TGTGCCAGCAGCTTAGGACGGAACTATGGCTACACCTTC,CASSLGRNYGYTF
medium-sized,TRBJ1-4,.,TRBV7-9,TGTGCCAGCAGCCAGGCACAGGGTGGGGAAAAACTGTTTTTT,CASSQAQGGEKLFF
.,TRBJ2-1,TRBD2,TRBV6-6,TGTGCCAGCAGTACCGGGACTAGCGGTAACAATGAGCAGTTCTTC,CASSTGTSGNNEQFF
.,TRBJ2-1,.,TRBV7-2,TGTGCCAGCAGCTTAGGAGGACAGAAACTAAATGAGCAGTTCTTC,CASSLGGQKLNEQFF
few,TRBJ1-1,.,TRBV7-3,TGTGCCAGCAGCTTAAACACGAACACTGAAGCTTTCTTT,CASSLNTNTEAFF
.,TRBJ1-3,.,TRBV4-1,TGCGCCAGCAGCCAAGTTGCGTACTCTGGAAACACCATATATTTT,CASSQVAYSGNTIYF
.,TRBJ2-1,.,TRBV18,TGTGCCAGCTCACCACCGAGGGGGTACAATGAGCAGTTCTTC,CASSPPRGYNEQFF
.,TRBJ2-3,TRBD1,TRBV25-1,TGTGCCAGCAGTGACGACAGGGGGCCTAGCACAGATACGCAGTATTTT,CASSDDRGPSTDTQYF
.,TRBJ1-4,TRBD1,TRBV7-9,TGTGCCAGCAGCTTAGCGCAGGGGGCTGAAAAACTGTTTTTT,CASSLAQGAEKLFF
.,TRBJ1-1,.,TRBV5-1,TGCGCCAGCAGCTTAACGACAATGAACACTGAAGCTTTCTTT,CASSLTTMNTEAFF
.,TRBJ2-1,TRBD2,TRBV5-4,TGTGCCAGCAGCTTGGATGGCGGGAGCTACAATGAGCAGTTCTTC,CASSLDGGSYNEQFF
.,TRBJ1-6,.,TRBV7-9,TGTGCCAGCAGCTCCGGATTAGACAATTCACCCCTCCACTTT,CASSSGLDNSPLHF
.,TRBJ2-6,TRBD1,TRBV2,TGTGCCAGCGGGGACCGGGACAGGGGGTTCACTGGGGCCAACGTCCTGACTTTC,CASGDRDRGFTGANVLTF
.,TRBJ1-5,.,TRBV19,TGTGCCAGTAGTATCCCGGGGACCTATAGCAATCAGCCCCAGCATTTT,CASSIPGTYSNQPQHF
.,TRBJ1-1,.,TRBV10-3,TGTGCCATCAGGGGGAACACTGAAGCTTTCTTT,CAIRGNTEAFF
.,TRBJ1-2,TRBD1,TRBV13,TGTGCCAGCAGCTCACAGGGGGAGTATGGCTACACCTTC,CASSSQGEYGYTF
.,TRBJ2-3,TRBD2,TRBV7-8,TGTGCCAGCAGCTGGCCCGGGACTAGCGGGCGCGACAGCACAGATACGCAGTATTTT,CASSWPGTSGRDSTDTQYF